The subject of this entry is one T cell receptor (beta chain). A junction end diverges from the germline sequence, so it may reflect a read error. Germline CDR1 LNHNV, CDR2 YYDKDF (reference sequence). This CDR3 has 17 residues. The assay was immunoSEQ multiplex PCR, and TCRdb's table has in-frame clones only and misses some. The data hold over a million clones, with about 80% observed a single time. The sample comes from a study of shared clonotypes between healthy human individuals. This clonotype was obtained from a man aged 18 to 29 in good health. Some clones in this sample may be carry-over from other donors' samples. This chain connects TRBV15 to TRBJ2-3; 12 bases agree with TRBD2. Specimen: memory CD4+ T cells from PBMCs. Subset described: CD45RA-negative fraction. This CDR3 is CATRRASGRAGTDTQYF. DNA of the CDR3: TGTGCCACCAGAAGAGCTAGCGGGAGGGCCGGGACAGATACGCAGTATTTT.